These 25 T cell receptor beta chains originate from one sample sequenced in a study of cytomegalovirus exposure and HLA in healthy donors. The PCR was carried out with 60 Vbeta primers and 13 Jbeta primers. Produced via immunoSEQ multiplex PCR; TCRdb's table is partial and in-frame only. Of 150,000 to 200,000 clones listed, 68% were seen once; the top ten hold about 9.4%. Sample: PBMCs. The receptors come from a man aged 30 to 39 in good health and CMV-seropositive.

The gene calls are TRBV19 and TRBJ2-5, with D perhaps TRBD1 (6 bases). V was clipped by 4 bases and J by 5 bases, with 17 bases between them. The CDR3 contains 15 residues. Germline V gene data show CDR1 as LNHDA and CDR2 as SQIVND (reference sequence). CDR3 sequence: CASSSRRVRGETQYF. The CDR3 DNA follows: TGTGCCAGTAGTAGCCGGCGGGTGAGGGGGGAGACCCAGTACTTC.

This clone was seen just once. This chain uses TRBV6-5 with TRBJ1-3, with a tentative D call TRBD1 (5 bases). V was trimmed by 5 bases and J by 4 bases, leaving 9 bases between them. There are 13 residues in the CDR3. The germline CDR1 and CDR2 sequences are MNHEY and SVGAGI. The CDR3 loop is CASSGGGGNTIYF. The DNA for the CDR3 is TGTGCCAGCAGTGGGGGGGGAGGAAACACCATATATTTT.

The chain uses TRBV5-8 and TRBJ2-7; tentatively, D is TRBD2 (6 bases). The V end was cut by 4 bases, the J end by 5 bases, with 19 bases between. Per the germline V gene, CDR1 is SGHTS and CDR2 is YDEGEE. The CDR3 consists of 15 residues. CDR3 bases: TGTGCCAGCAGCCAAGAAATGGGAGGTGGCGACGAGCAGTACTTC. Residues: CASSQEMGGGDEQYF.

V gene TRBV2 combines with J gene TRBJ2-5, with TRBD2 matching over 11 bases. J lost 4 bases, V lost 1 base, and 2 bases had no gene match. The CDR3 extends over 15 amino acids. Germline V CDR1 and CDR2: SNHLY, FYNNEI. Written as DNA, the CDR3 is TGTGCCAGCAGTGAAGTTGGACTAGCGGGAGAGACCCAGTACTTC. This codes for CASSEVGLAGETQYF.

This clone was observed a handful of times. This chain links TRBV6-5 with TRBJ2-1; 9 bases are a match to TRBD2. This CDR3 has 15 amino acids. J was trimmed by 0 bases and V by 7 bases; bases with no gene match: 4. Per germline, CDR1 MNHEY and CDR2 SVGAGI. The CDR3 region is CASTQTSGSYNEQFF. In DNA form, the CDR3 reads TGTGCCAGCACTCAGACTAGCGGCTCCTACAATGAGCAGTTCTTC.

The chain is built from TRBV7-9 and TRBJ2-1, with a tentative D call TRBD2 (6 bases). Per the germline V gene, CDR1 is SEHNR and CDR2 is FQNEAQ (reference sequence). Between the trimmed V and J ends, which lost 3 bases and 5 bases, there was a span of 14 bases. This CDR3 contains 15 residues. CDR3 sequence: CASSLDYRTDNEQFF. The CDR3 DNA reads as TGTGCCAGCAGCTTGGACTACCGAACAGACAATGAGCAGTTCTTC.

The V gene is TRBV11-2, the J gene TRBJ2-1, with 10 nucleotides matching TRBD2. The germline V gene has CDR1 SGHAT and CDR2 FQNNGV. This CDR3 is built from 16 residues. The trim removed 4 bases at V and 8 bases at J, leaving 11 bases unmatched. The CDR3 DNA is TGTGCCAGCAGCTCCCCCCTTAGCGGGAGGTTCCATGAGCAGTTCTTC. It yields the protein CASSSPLSGRFHEQFF.

A remark on this clone: One end of the junction varies from germline; a read error may be responsible. V is TRBV7-9 and J is TRBJ2-5; 8 positions match TRBD1. The CDR3 covers 17 residues. Looked up from germline, CDR1 is SEHNR and CDR2 is FQNEAQ (reference sequence). The CDR3 here is CSSSPSGQGQHQETQYF. DNA for the CDR3: TGTTCCAGCAGCCCCAGCGGACAGGGCCAGCACCAAGAGACCCAGTACTTC.

This clone occurred a few times. The chain employs TRBV15 and TRBJ1-2, with a possible D match to TRBD1 (6 bases). V was pared by 3 bases and J by 8 bases, with 13 bases between. CDR3 length equals 13 residues. CDR1 is LNHNV and CDR2 is YYDKDF in the germline V gene (reference sequence). CDR3 in DNA: TGTGCCACCAGCAGCAGGGAGGGGGTGGGCTACACCTTC. This codes for CATSSREGVGYTF.

The chain recombines TRBV27 with TRBJ2-7, with 9 bases matching TRBD2. The CDR3 extends over 14 amino acids. V shed 5 bases and J 4 bases; nucleotides not matched to a gene: 6. Germline CDR1 reads MNHEY; CDR2 reads SMNVEV (reference sequence). The CDR3: CASSQTSGGYEQYF. CDR3 bases: TGTGCCAGCAGTCAGACTAGCGGCGGGTACGAGCAGTACTTC.

About this clone: Other DNA sequences in the same sample also yield this CDR3. The chain couples TRBV13 to TRBJ2-7; 7 bases match TRBD2. Germline lookup yields CDR1 PRHDT and CDR2 FYEKMQ (reference sequence). Trimming cost V 4 bases and J 3 bases; bases outside gene matches: 0. This CDR3 comprises 12 residues. For the CDR3, the DNA is TGTGCCAGCAGCTCGGGGGGCTACGAGCAGTACTTC. Amino acids: CASSSGGYEQYF.

The chain links TRBV10-3 to TRBJ1-2; D perhaps matches TRBD1 (5 bases). V was clipped by 7 bases and J by 6 bases, with 21 bases between them. This CDR3 has 15 residues. The germline V gene encodes CDR1 ENHRY and CDR2 SYGVKD. CDR3 bases: TGTGCCATCACTAAGGGACTTCAACAGCAGGATGGCTACACCTTC. Translation: CAITKGLQQQDGYTF.

This chain links TRBV6-1 with TRBJ1-1, with D possibly being TRBD1 (5 bases). In germline, CDR1 is MNHNS, CDR2 SASEGT. This CDR3 is built from 13 residues. With 7 bases removed from V and 5 bases from J, the gap between germline ends came to 14 bases. The CDR3 region is CASIVQGGTEAFF. CDR3 sequence (DNA): TGTGCCAGCATTGTTCAGGGAGGTACTGAAGCTTTCTTT.

CDR3 bases: TGTGCCAGCAGCTCGGGACTAGCGGCTGTCAACGAGCAGTACTTC. Its translation is CASSSGLAAVNEQYF. V and J are TRBV7-2 and TRBJ2-7; 11 nucleotides agree with TRBD2. V lost 4 bases and J lost 5; bases outside the gene matches: 7. The germline V gene has CDR1 SGHTA and CDR2 FQGNSA. The CDR3 length is 15 residues. The entire variable domain, with the rest obtained from reference TRBV7-2 and TRBJ2-7, is as follows: GAGVSQSPSNKVTEKGKDVELRCDPISGHTALYWYRQSLGQGLEFLIYFQGNSAPDKSGLPSDRFSAERTGGSVSTLTIQRTQQEDSAVYLCASSSGLAAVNEQYFGPGTRLTVT.

The rearrangement links TRBV13 to TRBJ1-1; D gene unclear. The germline gives CDR1 PRHDT, CDR2 FYEKMQ (reference sequence). The V end lost 2 bases, the J end lost 7 bases, and 23 bases lay between the germline ends. The CDR3 spans 17 residues. CDR3 loop: CASSLSIVGLRIGEAFF. The CDR3 region has the DNA TGTGCCAGCAGCTTAAGCATCGTCGGACTGCGGATTGGTGAAGCTTTCTTT. Based on the CDR3 plus reference TRBV13 and TRBJ1-1, the full variable domain is AAGVIQSPRHLIKEKRETATLKCYPIPRHDTVYWYQQGPGQDPQFLISFYEKMQSDKGSIPDRFSAQQFSDYHSELNMSSLELGDSALYFCASSLSIVGLRIGEAFFGQGTRLTVV.

The chain joins TRBV5-4 to TRBJ2-1; TRBD2 matches at 7 bases. Germline V gene sequence: CDR1 SGHNT, CDR2 YYREEE (reference sequence). J gave up 6 bases and V 5 bases, and 5 bases lay outside the gene matches. This CDR3 is 13 amino acids long. This chain's CDR3 is CASRVSGRNEQFF. In DNA form, the CDR3 reads TGTGCCAGCAGAGTTAGCGGGCGCAATGAGCAGTTCTTC. The full variable domain, its missing parts supplied by reference TRBV5-4 and TRBJ2-1, is ETGVTQSPTHLIKTRGQQVTLRCSSQSGHNTVSWYQQALGQGPQFIFQYYREEENGRGNFPPRFSGLQFPNYSSELNVNALELDDSALYLCASRVSGRNEQFFGPGTRLTVL.

The V call is TRBV30, the J call TRBJ1-4; no clear D gene. The CDR3 covers 17 residues. Germline-derived CDR1 and CDR2 are GTSNPN and SVGIG (reference sequence). The CDR3 DNA reads as TGTTTTTTTCAAGCAGAAGACGGCATACGAGGGAATGAAAAACTGTTTTTT. Its protein is CFFQAEDGIRGNEKLFF.

This clone turned up a few times. This chain uses TRBV9 with TRBJ2-7; a weak D match, TRBD2 (6 bases). With 0 bases removed from V and 4 bases from J, the gap between germline ends came to 14 bases. The CDR3 is made up of 15 amino acids. Germline V gene data show CDR1 as SGDLS and CDR2 as YYNGEE. CDR3 nucleotides: TGTGCCAGCAGCGTAGGGGTAGCGGAAGTTTACGAGCAGTACTTC. It encodes CASSVGVAEVYEQYF.

The V gene is TRBV28, the J gene TRBJ2-1, with TRBD1 as a possible D gene (5 bases). Trimming cost V 5 bases and J 9 bases, with 17 bases left between them. Germline CDR1 MDHEN, CDR2 SYDVKM. The CDR3 extends over 14 amino acids. For the CDR3, the DNA is TGTGCCAGCAGTCCCCGAATAGTAGGGGCTGAGCAGTTCTTC. This encodes CASSPRIVGAEQFF.

V is TRBV30 and J is TRBJ1-1; the D gene is possibly TRBD1 (5 bases). The CDR3 is 14 amino acids. Germline V lookup: CDR1 GTSNPN, CDR2 SVGIG (reference sequence). Trimming removed 7 bases from V and 0 bases from J, with 15 bases in between. CDR3 DNA: TGTGCCTCCTCGAGCGGGACTGTGAACACTGAAGCTTTCTTT. This encodes CASSSGTVNTEAFF. The full variable domain, rest sourced from reference TRBV30 and TRBJ1-1, is SQTIHQWPATLVQPVGSPLSLECTVEGTSNPNLYWYRQAAGRGLQLLFYSVGIGQISSEVPQNLSASRPQDRQFILSSKKLLLSDSGFYLCASSSGTVNTEAFFGQGTRLTVV.

V usage is TRBV30 and J usage is TRBJ2-1; D call uncertain. The V end lost 1 base, the J end lost 1 base, and 8 bases lay between the germline ends. Germline assignment: CDR1 GTSNPN and CDR2 SVGIG (reference sequence). The CDR3 spans 14 residues. CDR3 DNA: TGTGCCTGGAGTGACGCGTCATCCTACAATGAGCAGTTCTTC. The encoded protein is CAWSDASSYNEQFF.

The V gene is TRBV5-1, the J gene TRBJ2-1; TRBD2 agrees at 7 bases. This CDR3 spans 17 amino acids. J was trimmed by 0 bases and V by 5 bases; bases with no gene match: 11. The germline V gene has CDR1 SGHRS and CDR2 YFSETQ. The CDR3 loop is CASSRGVGTNSYNEQFF. The CDR3, as DNA: TGCGCCAGCAGTCGGGGGGTAGGGACCAACTCCTACAATGAGCAGTTCTTC.

The CDR3 region is CASSPGGIGRADTQYF. In DNA form, the CDR3 reads TGTGCCAGTAGTCCCGGGGGAATCGGGAGAGCAGATACGCAGTATTTT. The genes are TRBV19 and TRBJ2-3; TRBD2 might be the D (6 bases). Deletions cut 5 bases from V and 4 bases from J, with 19 bases between. The CDR3 totals 16 residues. In germline, CDR1 is LNHDA, CDR2 SQIVND (reference sequence).

This rearrangement joins TRBV7-2 to TRBJ2-2, with TRBD1 matching 12 bases. Trimming cost V 3 bases and J 4 bases; bases outside gene matches: 12. From germline, CDR1 is SGHTA and CDR2 FQGNSA. This CDR3 has 19 residues. The CDR3 loop reads CASSFRGQGAHRTTGELFF. DNA for the CDR3: TGTGCCAGCAGCTTCCGGGGACAGGGGGCGCATAGGACCACCGGGGAGCTGTTTTTT.

This chain links TRBV4-2 with TRBJ2-7; the match to TRBD2 covers 11 bases. The germline CDR1 and CDR2 sequences are LGHNA and YNFKEQ. The V and J ends lost 2 bases and 4 bases, in that order; junction bases with no gene match: 7. There are 16 residues in the CDR3. The CDR3 is CASSQTSGSGGYEQYF. Here the CDR3 DNA reads TGTGCCAGCAGCCAAACTAGCGGGAGCGGAGGGTACGAGCAGTACTTC.